This TCR beta chain is from a study of cytomegalovirus exposure and HLA in healthy donors. Study findings and constraints: There was a cluster of highly shared sequence variants that was likely a sequencing artifact.

In the case of this clone: Its antigen remains unidentified.

This PCR relied on a set of 60 Vbeta primers and 13 Jbeta primers. The method was immunoSEQ multiplex PCR; TCRdb's version includes in-frame clones alone and lacks a portion of them. The sample has 130,000 or so clones, 76% seen once; the top ten hold about 1.8%. V was pared by 2 bases and J by 5 bases, with 6 bases of the junction left unmatched. CDR3 length: 17 amino acids. Germline V gene sequence: CDR1 LGHNA, CDR2 YNFKEQ. Sequencing was carried out using PBMCs. This TCR was recovered from a female donor in good health and CMV-seropositive. This chain links TRBV4-2 with TRBJ2-5; TRBD2 matches 15 bases. The CDR3 nucleotides are TGTGCCAGCAGCCAACGGACTAGCGGGAGGGGGGGGGAGACCCAGTACTTC. This gives the protein CASSQRTSGRGGETQYF.